These 20 T cell receptor beta chains came from one sample sequenced in a study of CD8+CD57+ T cells in acquired aplastic anemia. Both TCR beta VDJ combination and CDR3 sequence profiling were carried out. Genomic DNA was the template for this profiling. TCRdb re-derived calls from the reads in MiXCR, one entry per CDR3 protein. The repertoire holds 150,000 to 200,000 distinct CDR3 sequences, with 64% as singletons. Sequencing used sorted CD4+, CD8+, or CD8+CD57+ T cells (not recorded which) from PBMCs. All receptors come from a human donor with severe aplastic anemia or a healthy control (not recorded which).

V usage is TRBV7-4 and J usage is TRBJ2-1; weak D call: TRBD2 (6 bases). The germline gives CDR1 SGHVT, CDR2 SQSDAQ. CDR3 size: 16 residues. V was trimmed by 5 bases and J by 6 bases, leaving 20 bases between them. The chain's CDR3 is CASSQPGVGYSNEQFF. CDR3 nucleotide sequence: TGTGCCAGCAGCCAACCGGGGGTTGGCTACAGCAATGAGCAGTTCTTC.

The chain employs TRBV20-1 and TRBJ2-7, with 10 positions matching TRBD2. This CDR3 is 14 amino acids long. The germline CDR1 and CDR2 sequences are DFQATT and SNEGSKA (reference sequence). The trim removed 6 bases at V and 0 bases at J, leaving 5 bases unmatched. The CDR3 nucleotides read TGCAGTGCCTCAGCGGGAGGGAGCTCCTACGAGCAGTACTTC. Protein: CSASAGGSSYEQYF.

The chain carries TRBV10-3 and TRBJ1-6; tentative D call: TRBD1 (5 bases). V lost 0 bases and J 5 bases, leaving 11 bases between the germline ends. The CDR3 runs to 16 residues. Germline assignment: CDR1 ENHRY and CDR2 SYGVKD. CDR3 in amino acids: CAISESLGPHNSPLHF. The CDR3 DNA sequence: TGTGCCATCAGTGAGTCTTTGGGACCCCATAATTCACCCCTCCACTTT.

The chain couples TRBV14 to TRBJ1-1; possible D gene TRBD1, 6 bases. Germline assignment: CDR1 SGHDN and CDR2 FVKESK. This CDR3 region has 13 residues. The V and J ends lost 1 base and 11 bases respectively, with 14 bases between them. The CDR3 loop reads CASSQGGTIVAFF. CDR3 DNA sequence: TGTGCCAGCAGCCAAGGTGGGACAATAGTGGCTTTCTTT.

The chain combines TRBV5-5 with TRBJ2-7; D uncertain. This CDR3 has 13 residues. Per the germline V gene, CDR1 is SGHKS and CDR2 is YYEKEE (reference sequence). The germline V and J ends were trimmed by 4 bases and 3 bases, with 11 bases remaining between them. The CDR3, as DNA: TGTGCCAGCAGCCAGAAAACAGTCTACGAGCAGTACTTC. Translation: CASSQKTVYEQYF.

The chain couples TRBV13 to TRBJ2-3; D call uncertain. CDR3 length: 15 amino acids. Trimming took 3 bases from V and 1 from J, leaving 11 bases between them. Germline CDR1 and CDR2: PRHDT and FYEKMQ (reference sequence). The CDR3 nucleotides read TGTGCCAGCAGCTTCAATGGTGTACGCACAGATACGCAGTATTTT. This translates into CASSFNGVRTDTQYF.

The chain uses TRBV19 and TRBJ1-1, with D hard to call. V was shortened by 5 bases and J by 2 bases, with 9 bases between the two germline ends. This CDR3 region has 13 residues. Per the germline V gene, CDR1 is LNHDA and CDR2 is SQIVND (reference sequence). CDR3 bases: TGTGCCAGTAGTGGAACTCTCAACACTGAAGCTTTCTTT. It translates to CASSGTLNTEAFF. The entire variable domain, with the rest obtained from reference TRBV19 and TRBJ1-1, is as follows: DGGITQSPKYLFRKEGQNVTLSCEQNLNHDAMYWYRQDPGQGLRLIYYSQIVNDFQKGDIAEGYSVSREKKESFPLTVTSAQKNPTAFYLCASSGTLNTEAFFGQGTRLTVV.

This clonotype was found many times. The chain uses TRBV4-2 and TRBJ2-5, with D perhaps matching TRBD2 (6 bases). Germline-derived CDR1 and CDR2 are LGHNA and YNFKEQ. Trimming removed 0 bases at V and 5 bases at J, with 16 bases between. The CDR3 consists of 16 residues. This chain's CDR3 is CASSQDLGGPYETQYF. The CDR3 DNA sequence: TGTGCCAGCAGCCAAGATTTGGGGGGACCCTATGAGACCCAGTACTTC.

There are many counts of this clonotype. J is TRBJ2-2 and V is TRBV12-3 or TRBV12-4, with 9 bases aligning to TRBD2. V shed 5 bases, J shed 0 bases, and the junction held 10 bases outside the gene matches. The CDR3 spans 18 residues. The CDR3 bases are TGTGCCAGCAGTCCCGGGACTAGCCGATCATCGAACACCGGGGAGCTGTTTTTT. It encodes CASSPGTSRSSNTGELFF.

The chain carries TRBV7-6 and TRBJ2-7; TRBD1 aligns across 8 bases. The CDR3 covers 14 residues. Germline CDR1 is SGHVS and CDR2 is FNYEAQ. V shed 5 bases and J 6 bases; nucleotides not matched to a gene: 9. CDR3 amino acids: CASSPIGTGGEQYF. For the CDR3, the DNA is TGTGCCAGCAGCCCAATCGGGACAGGAGGCGAGCAGTACTTC.

The chain employs TRBV2 and TRBJ2-2; a possible D gene is TRBD2 (6 bases). This CDR3 is 14 amino acids long. Trimming cost V 6 bases and J 6 bases, with 14 bases left between them. CDR1 and CDR2 (germline): SNHLY, FYNNEI. The CDR3 loop reads CASSGGGLSGELFF. In DNA form, the CDR3 reads TGTGCCAGCAGCGGGGGTGGGTTATCCGGGGAGCTGTTTTTT.

This clonotype has ten or more counts. The chain combines TRBV3-1 with TRBJ1-1, with 7 bases matching TRBD1. Germline values: CDR1 LGHDT, CDR2 YNNKEL (reference sequence). V was clipped by 4 bases and J by 0 bases; unmatched bases: 5. This CDR3 has 15 residues. CDR3 DNA sequence: TGTGCCAGCAGCCCCCGGGACAGACTGAACACTGAAGCTTTCTTT. It specifies CASSPRDRLNTEAFF. The whole variable domain, filled in from reference TRBV3-1 and TRBJ1-1, reads DTAVSQTPKYLVTQMGNDKSIKCEQNLGHDTMYWYKQDSKKFLKIMFSYNNKELIINETVPNRFSPKSPDKAHLNLHINSLELGDSAVYFCASSPRDRLNTEAFFGQGTRLTVV.

This clonotype was detected ten times or more. The J gene is TRBJ1-6, the V gene TRBV12-5; 8 positions match TRBD1. The CDR3 loop spans 13 amino acids. Germline-derived CDR1 and CDR2 are LGHNT and FRNRAP. After removal of 5 bases from V and 9 bases from J, the junction contained 3 bases not matched to a gene. CDR3 protein: CASGTGGSSPLHF. The CDR3 DNA is TGTGCTAGTGGTACAGGGGGGAGTTCACCCCTCCACTTT.

The rearrangement uses TRBV5-1 and TRBJ2-7; D might be TRBD2 (6 bases). The V gene lost 4 bases and the J gene lost 3 bases, with 17 bases spanning the gap. From germline, CDR1 is SGHRS and CDR2 YFSETQ. This CDR3 has 15 residues. In DNA, the CDR3 is TGCGCCAGCAGCATAAGTGTCGGCGGGGACTACGAGCAGTACTTC. It codes for CASSISVGGDYEQYF.

This clonotype was seen a few times. The chain carries TRBV7-2 and TRBJ2-5, with a weak D call TRBD2 (6 bases). CDR1 and CDR2 (germline): SGHTA, FQGNSA. The CDR3 runs 16 residues. Between the trimmed V and J ends, which lost 4 bases and 5 bases, there was a span of 20 bases. DNA of the CDR3: TGTGCCAGCAGCTACATTAGCCGGGACGGAGGGGAGACCCAGTACTTC. Its protein is CASSYISRDGGETQYF.

This clonotype was picked up a small number of times. V gene TRBV27 combines with J gene TRBJ2-7, with 12 bases that match TRBD1. Germline trimming cut 2 bases from V and 3 bases from J; bases unmatched to any gene: 8. Germline V gives CDR1 MNHEY, CDR2 SMNVEV (reference sequence). The CDR3 extends over 17 amino acids. CDR3 sequence reads: CASSLGLGTGGFYEQYF. The DNA of the CDR3 is TGTGCCAGCAGTTTAGGCTTAGGGACAGGGGGCTTCTACGAGCAGTACTTC.

V is TRBV7-2 and J is TRBJ2-1; D remains unclear. The CDR3 contains 14 residues. The V end lost 5 bases, the J end lost 2 bases, and 10 bases lay between the germline ends. Looked up from germline, CDR1 is SGHTA and CDR2 is FQGNSA. As DNA, the CDR3 is TGTGCCAGCAGCACCTGGACCGCCTACAATGAGCAGTTCTTC. This encodes CASSTWTAYNEQFF. Using reference TRBV7-2 and TRBJ2-1 for the parts outside the CDR3, the full variable domain is GAGVSQSPSNKVTEKGKDVELRCDPISGHTALYWYRQSLGQGLEFLIYFQGNSAPDKSGLPSDRFSAERTGGSVSTLTIQRTQQEDSAVYLCASSTWTAYNEQFFGPGTRLTVL.

The chain joins TRBV19 to TRBJ2-1, with D perhaps TRBD1 (6 bases). Germline V gene lookup returns CDR1 LNHDA and CDR2 SQIVND (reference sequence). The CDR3 spans 13 residues. V lost 6 bases, J lost 8 bases, and 14 bases lay in between. The CDR3 loop is CASRQGSRDEQFF. The CDR3 DNA reads TGTGCCAGTAGACAGGGCTCTAGGGATGAGCAGTTCTTC.

Notes on this clonotype: A much larger clone is a single base away; this may be a read error. The chain joins TRBV19 to TRBJ1-3; D possibly corresponds to TRBD1 (5 bases). The CDR3 sequence is 16 residues long. Germline V gene sequence: CDR1 LNHDA, CDR2 SQIVND (reference sequence). The CDR3 DNA is TGTGCCAGTAGTAACCGGGACGTTTACTCTGGAGACACCATATATTTT. Its protein product is CASSNRDVYSGDTIYF.

The chain has TRBV25-1 and TRBJ2-5, with 7 bases that match TRBD1. Unmatched junction bases numbered 8, after V lost 3 bases and J lost 7 bases. CDR1 is MGHDK, CDR2 SYGVNS, per germline. CDR3 length: 14 amino acids. CDR3 DNA sequence: TGTGCCAGCAGTGAGCTAGGACAGGTGGGGACCCAGTACTTC. Protein: CASSELGQVGTQYF.